This TCR beta chain was sequenced in a study of identifying expanded T cells in peripheral blood. Regarding the study as a whole: Approximately two-week clone count variance significantly increased as total template count grew.

Sequencing was performed with immunoSEQ multiplex PCR; in TCRdb, only in-frame clones are kept and a portion is missing. The profile shows 75,000 to 90,000 clones, roughly 81% of them singletons. This clone was seen just once. Its antigen is not identified. The CDR3 is made up of 15 amino acids. The germline gives CDR1 ENHRY, CDR2 SYGVKD. Trimming removed 6 bases from V and 5 bases from J; junction bases left unmatched: 11. Source material: blood. This receptor was taken from a person aged 18 to 75 in good health. V is TRBV10-3 and J is TRBJ2-7, with 9 bases that match TRBD2. The CDR3 here is CAIRPSGTSGHEQYF. CDR3 DNA: TGTGCCATCAGACCTAGCGGGACATCCGGACACGAGCAGTACTTC.